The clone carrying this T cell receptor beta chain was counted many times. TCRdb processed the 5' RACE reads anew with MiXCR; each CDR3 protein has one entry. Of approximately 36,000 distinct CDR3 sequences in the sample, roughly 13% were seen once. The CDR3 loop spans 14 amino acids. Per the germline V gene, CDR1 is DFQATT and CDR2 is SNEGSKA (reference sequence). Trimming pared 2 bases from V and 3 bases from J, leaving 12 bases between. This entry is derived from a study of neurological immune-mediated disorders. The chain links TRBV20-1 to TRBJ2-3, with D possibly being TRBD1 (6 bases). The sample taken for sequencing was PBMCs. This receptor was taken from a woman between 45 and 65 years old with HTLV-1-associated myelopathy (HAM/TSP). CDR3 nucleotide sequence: TGCAGTGCTAGAAAATCTAGGGGGACAGATACGCAGTATTTT. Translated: CSARKSRGTDTQYF.